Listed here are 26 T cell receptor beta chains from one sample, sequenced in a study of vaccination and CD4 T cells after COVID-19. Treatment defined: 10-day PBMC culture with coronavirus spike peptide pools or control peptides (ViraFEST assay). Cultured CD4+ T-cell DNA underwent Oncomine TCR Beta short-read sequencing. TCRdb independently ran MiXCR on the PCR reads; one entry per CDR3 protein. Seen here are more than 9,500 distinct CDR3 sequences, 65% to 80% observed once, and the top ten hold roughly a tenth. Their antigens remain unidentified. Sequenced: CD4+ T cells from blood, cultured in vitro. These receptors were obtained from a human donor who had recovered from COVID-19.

The CDR3 DNA follows: TGTGCCAGCAGCTCTACCGGGGGAAACACCGGGGAGCTGTTTTTT. It translates to CASSSTGGNTGELFF. This rearrangement joins TRBV7-6 to TRBJ2-2, with D perhaps matching TRBD2 (6 bases). The CDR3 runs 15 residues. V dropped 4 bases and J dropped 2 bases, with 11 bases sitting between them. Germline loops: CDR1 SGHVS, CDR2 FNYEAQ.

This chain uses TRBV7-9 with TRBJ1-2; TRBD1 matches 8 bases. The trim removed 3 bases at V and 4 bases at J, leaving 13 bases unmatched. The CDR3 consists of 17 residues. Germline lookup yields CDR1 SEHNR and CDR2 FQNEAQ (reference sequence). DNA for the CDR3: TGTGCCAGCAGCTTCCCCCAGGGGGCCCTTCTGGGCTATGGCTACACCTTC. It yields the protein CASSFPQGALLGYGYTF.

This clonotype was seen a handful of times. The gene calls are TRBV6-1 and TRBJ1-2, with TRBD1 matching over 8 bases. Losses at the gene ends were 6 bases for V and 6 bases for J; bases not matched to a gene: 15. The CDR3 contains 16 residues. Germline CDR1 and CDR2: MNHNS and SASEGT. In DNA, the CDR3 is TGTGCCAGCAGCAGCCAGCCCGACAGGGGAAGAGATGGCTACACCTTC. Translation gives CASSSQPDRGRDGYTF.

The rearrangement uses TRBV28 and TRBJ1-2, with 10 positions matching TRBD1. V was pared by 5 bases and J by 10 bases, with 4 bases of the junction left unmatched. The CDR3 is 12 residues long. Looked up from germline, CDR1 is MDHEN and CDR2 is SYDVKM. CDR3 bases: TGTGCCAGCAGTCCGACAGGGGGCGTCTACACCTTC. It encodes CASSPTGGVYTF.

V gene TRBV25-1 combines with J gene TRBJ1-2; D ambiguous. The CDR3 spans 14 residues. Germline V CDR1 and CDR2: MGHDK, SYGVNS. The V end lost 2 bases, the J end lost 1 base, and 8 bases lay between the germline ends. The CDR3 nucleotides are TGTGCCAGCAGTGAACAGCGATTTAACTATGGCTACACCTTC. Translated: CASSEQRFNYGYTF.

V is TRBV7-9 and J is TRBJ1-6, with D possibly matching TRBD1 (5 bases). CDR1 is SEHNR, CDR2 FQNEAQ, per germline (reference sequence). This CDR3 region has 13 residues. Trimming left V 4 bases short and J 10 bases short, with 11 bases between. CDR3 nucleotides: TGTGCCAGCAGCTCCATGGGGGAATCACCCCTCCACTTT. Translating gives CASSSMGESPLHF.

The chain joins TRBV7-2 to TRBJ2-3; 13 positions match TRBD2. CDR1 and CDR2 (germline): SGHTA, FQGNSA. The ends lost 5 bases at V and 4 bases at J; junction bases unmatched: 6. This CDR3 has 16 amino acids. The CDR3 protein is CASSTGTSGTADTQYF. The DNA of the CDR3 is TGTGCCAGCAGCACGGGGACTAGCGGGACTGCAGATACGCAGTATTTT.

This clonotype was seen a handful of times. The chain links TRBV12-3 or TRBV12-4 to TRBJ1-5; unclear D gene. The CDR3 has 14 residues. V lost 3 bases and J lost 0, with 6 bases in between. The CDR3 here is CASSFGNSNQPQHF. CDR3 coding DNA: TGTGCCAGCAGTTTTGGAAATAGCAATCAGCCCCAGCATTTT.

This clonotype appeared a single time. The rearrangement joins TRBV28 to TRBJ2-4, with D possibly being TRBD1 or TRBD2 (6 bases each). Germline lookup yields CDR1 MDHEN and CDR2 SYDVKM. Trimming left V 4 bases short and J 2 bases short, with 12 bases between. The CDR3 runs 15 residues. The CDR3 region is CASSSGGLPKNIQYF. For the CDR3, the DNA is TGTGCCAGCAGTTCCGGGGGCTTGCCCAAAAACATTCAGTACTTC. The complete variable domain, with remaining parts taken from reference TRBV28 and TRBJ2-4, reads DVKVTQSSRYLVKRTGEKVFLECVQDMDHENMFWYRQDPGLGLRLIYFSYDVKMKEKGDIPEGYSVSREKKERFSLILESASTNQTSMYLCASSSGGLPKNIQYFGAGTRLSVL.

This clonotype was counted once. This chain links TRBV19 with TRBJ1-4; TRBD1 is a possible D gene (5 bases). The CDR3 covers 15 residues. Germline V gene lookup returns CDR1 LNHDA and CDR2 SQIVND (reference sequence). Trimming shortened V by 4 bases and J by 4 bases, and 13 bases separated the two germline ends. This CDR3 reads CASSNSRDLNEKLFF. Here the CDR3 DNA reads TGTGCCAGTAGTAATAGCAGGGATCTTAATGAAAAACTGTTTTTT.

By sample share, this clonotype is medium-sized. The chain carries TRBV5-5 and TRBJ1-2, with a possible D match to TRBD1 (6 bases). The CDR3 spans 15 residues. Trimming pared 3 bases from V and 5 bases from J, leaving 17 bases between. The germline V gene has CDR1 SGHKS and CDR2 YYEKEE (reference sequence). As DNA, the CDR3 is TGTGCCAGCAGCTCTGGACAGAGGATAGGGTATGGCTACACCTTC. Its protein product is CASSSGQRIGYGYTF.

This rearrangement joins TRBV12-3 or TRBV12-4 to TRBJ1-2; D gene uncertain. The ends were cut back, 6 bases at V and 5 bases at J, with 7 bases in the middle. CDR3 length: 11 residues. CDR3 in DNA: TGTGCCAGCAGCCGAGCGTATGGCTACACCTTC. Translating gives CASSRAYGYTF.

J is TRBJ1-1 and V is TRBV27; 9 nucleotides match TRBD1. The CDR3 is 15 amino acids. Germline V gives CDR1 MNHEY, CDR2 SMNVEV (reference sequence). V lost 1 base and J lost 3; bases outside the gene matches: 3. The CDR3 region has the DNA TGTGCCAGCAGTTTATTGGGACAGGGAGACACTGAAGCTTTCTTT. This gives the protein CASSLLGQGDTEAFF.

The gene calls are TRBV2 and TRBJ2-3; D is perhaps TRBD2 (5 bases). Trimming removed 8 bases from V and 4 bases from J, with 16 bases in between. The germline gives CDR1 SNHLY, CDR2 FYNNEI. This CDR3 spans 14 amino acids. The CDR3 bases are TGTGCCAGCTTGAGGGCTAGCAGCTCAGATACGCAGTATTTT. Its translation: CASLRASSSDTQYF.

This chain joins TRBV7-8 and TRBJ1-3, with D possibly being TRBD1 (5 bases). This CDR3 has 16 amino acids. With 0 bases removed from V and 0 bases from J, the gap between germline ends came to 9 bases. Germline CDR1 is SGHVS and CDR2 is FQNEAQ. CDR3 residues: CASSLALGRSGNTIYF. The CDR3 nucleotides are TGTGCCAGCAGCTTAGCGCTGGGGCGCTCTGGAAACACCATATATTTT.

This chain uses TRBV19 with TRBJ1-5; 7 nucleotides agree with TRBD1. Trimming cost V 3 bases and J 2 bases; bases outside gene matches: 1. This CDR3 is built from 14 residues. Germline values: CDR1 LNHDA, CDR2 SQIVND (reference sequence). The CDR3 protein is CASSIGTGNQPQHF. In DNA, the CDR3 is TGTGCCAGTAGTATTGGGACAGGCAATCAGCCCCAGCATTTT.

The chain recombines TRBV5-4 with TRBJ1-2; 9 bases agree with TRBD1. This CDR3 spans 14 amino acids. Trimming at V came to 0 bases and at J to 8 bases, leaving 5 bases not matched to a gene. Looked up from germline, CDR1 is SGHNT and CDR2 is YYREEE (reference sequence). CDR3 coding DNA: TGTGCCAGCAGCTTGGCGGGGACAGGGACAGGCTACACCTTC. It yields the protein CASSLAGTGTGYTF.

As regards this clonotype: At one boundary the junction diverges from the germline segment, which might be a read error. DNA for the CDR3: TGCAGTGCTAGAGTTGCGGGCACCGATACGCAGTATTTT. This sequence encodes CSARVAGTDTQYF. The chain recombines TRBV20-1 with TRBJ2-3; D might be TRBD2 (5 bases). Germline V gene lookup returns CDR1 DFQATT and CDR2 SNEGSKA (reference sequence). CDR3 length: 13 amino acids.

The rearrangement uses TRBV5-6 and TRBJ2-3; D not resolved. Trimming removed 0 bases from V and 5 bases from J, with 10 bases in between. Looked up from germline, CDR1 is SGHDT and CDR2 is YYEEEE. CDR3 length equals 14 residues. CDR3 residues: CASSLARAGDTQYF. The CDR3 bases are TGTGCCAGCAGCTTGGCTAGGGCCGGAGATACGCAGTATTTT.

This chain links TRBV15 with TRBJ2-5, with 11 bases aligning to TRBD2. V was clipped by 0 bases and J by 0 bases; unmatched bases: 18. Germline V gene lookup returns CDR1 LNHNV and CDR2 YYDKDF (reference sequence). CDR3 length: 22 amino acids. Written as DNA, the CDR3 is TGTGCCACCAGCAGAGACCTATTCCCGGGACTAGCGGCCCCTAGGCACCAAGAGACCCAGTACTTC. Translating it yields CATSRDLFPGLAAPRHQETQYF. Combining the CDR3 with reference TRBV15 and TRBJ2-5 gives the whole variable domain DAMVIQNPRYQVTQFGKPVTLSCSQTLNHNVMYWYQQKSSQAPKLLFHYYDKDFNNEADTPDNFQSRRPNTSFCFLDIRSPGLGDTAMYLCATSRDLFPGLAAPRHQETQYFGPGTRLLVL.

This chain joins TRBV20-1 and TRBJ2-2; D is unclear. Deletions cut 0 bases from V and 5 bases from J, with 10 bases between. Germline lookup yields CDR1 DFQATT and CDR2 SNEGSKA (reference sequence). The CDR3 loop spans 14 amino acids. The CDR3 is CSARDSARTGELFF. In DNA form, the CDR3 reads TGCAGTGCTAGAGATTCGGCTAGGACCGGGGAGCTGTTTTTT.

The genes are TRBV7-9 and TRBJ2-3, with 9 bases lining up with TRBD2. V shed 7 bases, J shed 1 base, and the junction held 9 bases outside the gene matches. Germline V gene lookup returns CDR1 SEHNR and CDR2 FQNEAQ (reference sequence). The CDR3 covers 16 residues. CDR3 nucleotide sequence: TGTGCCAGCACCCAGGGGAGCGGGGGGCGCACAGATACGCAGTATTTT. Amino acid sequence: CASTQGSGGRTDTQYF. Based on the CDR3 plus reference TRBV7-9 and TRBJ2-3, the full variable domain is DTGVSQNPRHKITKRGQNVTFRCDPISEHNRLYWYRQTLGQGPEFLTYFQNEAQLEKSRLLSDRFSAERPKGSFSTLEIQRTEQGDSAMYLCASTQGSGGRTDTQYFGPGTRLTVL.

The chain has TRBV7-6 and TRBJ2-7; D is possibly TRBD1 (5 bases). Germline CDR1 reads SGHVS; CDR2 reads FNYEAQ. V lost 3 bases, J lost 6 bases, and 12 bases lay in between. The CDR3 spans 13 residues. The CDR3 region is CASSFGQQGEQYF. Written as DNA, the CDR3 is TGTGCCAGCAGCTTCGGGCAGCAGGGCGAGCAGTACTTC.

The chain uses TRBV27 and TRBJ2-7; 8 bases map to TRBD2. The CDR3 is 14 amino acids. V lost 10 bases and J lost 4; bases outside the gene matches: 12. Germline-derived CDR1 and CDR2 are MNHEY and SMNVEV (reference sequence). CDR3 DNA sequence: TGTGCCACCGGCGCTCGGGGGGGTGGTTACGAGCAGTACTTC. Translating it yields CATGARGGGYEQYF.

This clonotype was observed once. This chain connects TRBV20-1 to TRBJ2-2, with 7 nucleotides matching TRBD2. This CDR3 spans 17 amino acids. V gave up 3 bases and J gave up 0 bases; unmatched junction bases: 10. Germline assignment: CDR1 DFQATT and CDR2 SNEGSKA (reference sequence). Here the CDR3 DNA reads TGCAGTGCTAGGTCGTTCGGGAGCGGGGCGAACACCGGGGAGCTGTTTTTT. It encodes CSARSFGSGANTGELFF.

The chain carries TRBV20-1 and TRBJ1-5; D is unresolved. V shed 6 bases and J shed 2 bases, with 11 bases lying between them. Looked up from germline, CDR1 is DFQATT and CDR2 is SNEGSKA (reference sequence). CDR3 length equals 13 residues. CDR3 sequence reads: CSAPLGGNQPQHF. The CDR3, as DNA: TGCAGTGCCCCTCTCGGTGGCAATCAGCCCCAGCATTTT.